This is a list of T cell receptor beta chains from one sample in a study of blood T cell repertoires in COVID-19. Sequencing was performed with immunoSEQ multiplex PCR; in TCRdb, only in-frame clones are kept and a portion is missing. The repertoire holds 220,000 or so clones, 70% to 90% seen once, with more than 8.5% in the top ten. Sequencing input: peripheral blood. These receptors came from a woman between 45 and 65 years old with COVID-19, enrolled during active disease. Both conserved end residues are part of each CDR3. A D gene is named only where the DNA matches it firmly. Clone size is given for some rows only: seen once, a few or many times, or a class if the clone is expanded.

TRBJ2-5 | once | 14 | TRBV19 | - | CASSIMALEETQYF | TGTGCCAGTAGTATAATGGCACTAGAAGAGACCCAGTACTTC
TRBJ1-4 | - | 13 | TRBV5-1 | - | CASRGQTNEKLFF | TGCGCCAGCAGAGGACAGACGAATGAAAAACTGTTTTTT
TRBJ1-3 | - | 15 | TRBV6-1 | - | CASSEAWGPGNTIYF | TGTGCCAGCAGTGAAGCGTGGGGGCCTGGAAACACCATATATTTT
TRBJ1-2 | - | 14 | TRBV5-8 | - | CASSLTGLDYGYTF | TGTGCCAGCAGCTTAACGGGTTTAGACTATGGCTACACCTTC
TRBJ2-7 | - | 18 | TRBV13 | TRBD1 | CASSSPRDRGLKAYEQYF | TGTGCCAGCAGCTCCCCCCGGGACAGGGGGCTGAAAGCCTACGAGCAGTACTTC
TRBJ1-2 | - | 14 | TRBV5-4 | TRBD1 | CASTSDRRSYGYTF | TGTGCCAGCACTTCGGACAGGCGATCCTATGGCTACACCTTC
TRBJ2-7 | - | 13 | TRBV6-5 | - | CALARQRNGEQYF | TGTGCCCTCGCGCGACAGAGAAATGGCGAGCAGTACTTC
TRBJ2-5 | - | 13 | TRBV11-2 | - | CASSLQVGETQYF | TGTGCCAGCAGCCTACAGGTCGGGGAGACCCAGTACTTC
TRBJ2-3 | - | 15 | TRBV2 | TRBD1 | CASSETGGYADTQYF | TGTGCCAGCAGCGAAACAGGGGGCTATGCAGATACGCAGTATTTT
TRBJ2-7 | large | 13 | TRBV6-5 | TRBD1 | CASKPGQGAEQYF | TGTGCCAGTAAACCGGGACAGGGGGCCGAGCAGTACTTC
TRBJ1-2 | - | 15 | TRBV3-1/TRBV3-2 | - | CASSHRGGAKRGYTF | TGTGCCAGCAGCCACCGGGGGGGGGCGAAGAGGGGCTACACCTTC
TRBJ1-5 | - | 14 | TRBV10-3 | TRBD1 | CAISEGQGNQPQHF | TGTGCCATCAGTGAGGGACAGGGCAATCAGCCCCAGCATTTT
TRBJ2-1 | - | 13 | TRBV11-3 | - | CASSSVQGGEQFF | TGTGCCAGCAGCTCAGTACAGGGAGGGGAGCAGTTCTTC
TRBJ2-2 | - | 15 | TRBV2 | TRBD1 | CASSRDRTNTGELFF | TGTGCCAGCAGTCGGGACAGGACAAACACCGGGGAGCTGTTTTTT
TRBJ2-1 | - | 15 | TRBV7-3 | - | CASRLGNSGHNEQFF | TGTGCCAGCAGGTTGGGGAACAGCGGCCACAATGAGCAGTTCTTC
TRBJ2-7 | - | 14 | TRBV6-6 | - | CASRRAGKGYEQYF | TGTGCCAGCAGAAGGGCAGGGAAGGGCTACGAGCAGTACTTC
TRBJ1-5 | - | 15 | TRBV19 | - | CASSMAVLSNQPQHF | TGTGCCAGTAGTATGGCAGTTCTGAGCAATCAGCCCCAGCATTTT
TRBJ2-3 | - | 16 | TRBV11-3 | - | CASSVGGQTSTDTQYF | TGTGCCAGCAGCGTCGGGGGGCAAACTAGCACAGATACGCAGTATTTT
TRBJ1-6 | - | 15 | TRBV5-4 | - | CASSFAGSGNSPLHF | TGTGCCAGCAGCTTCGCGGGGTCGGGTAATTCACCCCTCCACTTT
TRBJ1-6 | few | 15 | TRBV9 | TRBD1 | CASSPTGGVNSPLHF | TGTGCCAGCAGCCCAACAGGGGGCGTTAATTCACCCCTCCACTTT
TRBJ1-1 | - | 14 | TRBV5-1 | - | CASSFRGEDTEAFF | TGCGCCAGCAGCTTCAGGGGCGAGGACACTGAAGCTTTCTTT
TRBJ2-3 | - | 15 | TRBV19 | TRBD2 | CASSSSGGLTDTQYF | TGTGCCAGTTCTAGTAGCGGGGGGCTCACAGATACGCAGTATTTT
TRBJ1-5 | - | 17 | TRBV27 | TRBD1 | CASSFSRTGTHNQPQHF | TGTGCCAGCAGTTTTTCCCGGACAGGGACTCACAATCAGCCCCAGCATTTT
TRBJ2-2 | - | 16 | TRBV2 | TRBD2 | CASRGLAGVGTGELFF | TGTGCCAGCAGGGGACTAGCGGGGGTGGGGACCGGGGAGCTGTTTTTT
TRBJ1-2 | - | 12 | TRBV5-4 | - | CASSLDRRGYTF | TGTGCCAGCAGCCTCGACAGAAGAGGCTACACCTTC
TRBJ1-1 | - | 14 | TRBV11-2 | - | CASSLGRGGTEAFF | TGTGCCAGCAGCTTAGGACGTGGGGGGACTGAAGCTTTCTTT
TRBJ1-2 | - | 13 | TRBV27 | TRBD1 | CASSSGTDYGYTF | TGTGCCAGCAGTTCCGGGACAGACTATGGCTACACCTTC
TRBJ2-2 | - | 13 | TRBV5-6 | TRBD1 | CASSPTGPGELFF | TGTGCCAGCAGCCCGACAGGGCCCGGGGAGCTGTTTTTT
TRBJ2-3 | - | 13 | TRBV5-1 | TRBD2 | CASRGTITDTQYF | TGCGCCAGCAGAGGGACTATCACAGATACGCAGTATTTT
TRBJ2-3 | medium-sized | 13 | TRBV7-2 | TRBD2 | CASAGGGTDTQYF | TGTGCCAGCGCTGGCGGGGGGACAGATACGCAGTATTTT
TRBJ2-1 | - | 16 | TRBV28 | TRBD1 | CASSIPTGTSYNEQFF | TGTGCCAGCAGTATACCGACAGGGACATCCTACAATGAGCAGTTCTTC
TRBJ2-4 | - | 14 | TRBV6-5 | - | CASRPERAKNIQYF | TGTGCCAGCAGGCCTGAGAGAGCCAAAAACATTCAGTACTTC
TRBJ1-2 | - | 14 | TRBV5-4 | - | CASSLRGTNYGYTF | TGTGCCAGCAGCTTGAGGGGGACTAACTATGGCTACACCTTC
TRBJ1-5 | - | 18 | TRBV28 | TRBD1 | CASTYSGTGRTSNQPQHF | TGTGCCAGCACCTATTCCGGGACAGGGAGGACGAGCAATCAGCCCCAGCATTTT
TRBJ1-6 | - | 17 | TRBV2 | - | CASSSFTGPANNSPLHF | TGTGCCAGCAGTAGTTTCACAGGCCCAGCTAATAATTCACCCCTCCACTTT
TRBJ2-2 | - | 15 | TRBV5-8 | - | CASSLKRWTTGELFF | TGTGCCAGCAGCTTGAAGCGGTGGACCACCGGGGAGCTGTTTTTT
TRBJ2-5 | once | 14 | TRBV7-8 | - | CASRKKGGLETQYF | TGTGCCAGCAGAAAAAAGGGGGGGTTAGAGACCCAGTACTTC
TRBJ1-1 | - | 16 | TRBV10-1 | TRBD1 | CASSQYGQGPGSEAFF | TGCGCCAGCAGTCAATACGGACAGGGGCCAGGTTCTGAAGCTTTCTTT
TRBJ2-2 | - | 15 | TRBV9 | - | CASSTHPGNTGELFF | TGTGCCAGCAGCACCCACCCGGGTAACACCGGGGAGCTGTTTTTT
TRBJ2-7 | - | 15 | TRBV5-5 | - | CASSLIQGPSGEQYF | TGTGCCAGCAGCCTTATACAGGGTCCCTCTGGAGAGCAGTACTTC
TRBJ1-3 | - | 15 | TRBV5-1 | - | CASSPGGTGGNTIYF | TGCGCCAGCAGCCCTGGAGGGACCGGCGGAAACACCATATATTTT
TRBJ2-3 | - | 14 | TRBV2 | TRBD2 | CASTPTSATDTQYF | TGTGCCAGCACTCCGACTAGCGCAACAGATACGCAGTATTTT
TRBJ1-1 | - | 14 | TRBV5-1 | - | CASKGGRGVTEAFF | TGCGCCAGCAAGGGGGGGCGCGGGGTCACTGAAGCTTTCTTT
TRBJ2-3 | - | 17 | TRBV10-2 | TRBD2 | CATFGLAGGSSTDTQYF | TGCGCCACCTTCGGACTAGCGGGGGGTTCTAGCACAGATACGCAGTATTTT
TRBJ1-1 | - | 17 | TRBV13 | TRBD1 | CASSLLPGQGANTEAFF | TGTGCCAGCAGCCTACTTCCGGGACAGGGAGCGAACACTGAAGCTTTCTTT
TRBJ2-7 | - | 13 | TRBV7-8 | - | CASSLAGSYEQYF | TGTGCCAGCAGCTTAGCGGGCAGCTACGAGCAGTACTTC
TRBJ1-2 | - | 13 | TRBV6-6 | - | CASSNDRSYGYTF | TGTGCCAGCAGCAACGACAGGAGCTATGGCTACACCTTC
TRBJ2-7 | - | 15 | TRBV2 | TRBD2 | CASSEGSGGAHEQYF | TGTGCCAGCAGTGAAGGAAGCGGGGGGGCCCACGAGCAGTACTTC
TRBJ1-5 | - | 14 | TRBV6-5 | TRBD1 | CASSMTGSNQPQHF | TGTGCCAGCAGCATGACAGGGAGCAATCAGCCCCAGCATTTT
TRBJ1-5 | - | 16 | TRBV28 | - | CASSDTGSLGNQPQHF | TGTGCCAGCAGCGACACAGGGAGTCTAGGCAATCAGCCCCAGCATTTT